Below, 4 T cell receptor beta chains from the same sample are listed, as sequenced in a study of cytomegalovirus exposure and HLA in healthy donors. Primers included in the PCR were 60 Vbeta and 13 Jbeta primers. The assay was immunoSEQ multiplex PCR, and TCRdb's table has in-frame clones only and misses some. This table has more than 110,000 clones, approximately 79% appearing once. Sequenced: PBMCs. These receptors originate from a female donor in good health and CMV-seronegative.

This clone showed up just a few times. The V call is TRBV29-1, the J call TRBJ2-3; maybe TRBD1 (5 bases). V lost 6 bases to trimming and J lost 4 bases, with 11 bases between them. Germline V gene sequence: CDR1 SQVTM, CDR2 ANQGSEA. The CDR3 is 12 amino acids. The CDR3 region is CSVDLGADTQYF. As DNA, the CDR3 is TGCAGCGTAGATCTAGGGGCAGATACGCAGTATTTT.

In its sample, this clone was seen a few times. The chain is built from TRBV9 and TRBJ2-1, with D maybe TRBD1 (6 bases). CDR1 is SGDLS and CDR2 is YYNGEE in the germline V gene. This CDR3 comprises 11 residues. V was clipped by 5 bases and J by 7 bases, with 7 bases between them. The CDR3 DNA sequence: TGTGCCAGCAGACAGGGTAATGAGCAGTTCTTC. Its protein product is CASRQGNEQFF. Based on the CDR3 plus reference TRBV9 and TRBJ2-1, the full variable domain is DSGVTQTPKHLITATGQRVTLRCSPRSGDLSVYWYQQSLDQGLQFLIQYYNGEERAKGNILERFSAQQFPDLHSELNLSSLELGDSALYFCASRQGNEQFFGPGTRLTVL.

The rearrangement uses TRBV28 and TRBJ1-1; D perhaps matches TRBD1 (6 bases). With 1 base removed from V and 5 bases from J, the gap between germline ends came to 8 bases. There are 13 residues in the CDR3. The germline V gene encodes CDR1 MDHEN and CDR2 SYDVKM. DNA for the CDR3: TGTGCCAGCAGTTTATTCCAGGGGACTGAAGCTTTCTTT. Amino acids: CASSLFQGTEAFF.

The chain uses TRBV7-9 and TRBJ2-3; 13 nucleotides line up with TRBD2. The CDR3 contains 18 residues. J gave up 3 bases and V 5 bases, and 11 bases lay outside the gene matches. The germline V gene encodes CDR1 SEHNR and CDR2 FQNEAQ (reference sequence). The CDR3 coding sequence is TGTGCCAGCAGCCTGGGACTAGCGGGAAGAGGGCTTACAGATACGCAGTATTTT. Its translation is CASSLGLAGRGLTDTQYF.